This TCR beta chain was recorded in a study of a mutant IDH1 vaccine in newly diagnosed glioma. Overall study: Radiotherapy alone preceded vaccination by 4-6 weeks; alternatively, vaccination started with temozolomide cycles.

Note on this clone: The antigen remains unidentified.

Some clones are missing from TCRdb's copy, which holds only in-frame ones; the method was immunoSEQ multiplex PCR. The sample includes approximately 60,000 clones, 74% of them seen just once. Looked up from germline, CDR1 is SGHRS and CDR2 is YFSETQ. Trimming left V 0 bases short and J 2 bases short, with 12 bases between. CDR3 length: 17 amino acids. Time point denoted: week 35, safety follow-up. Each dose delivered 300 ug of mutant IDH1 20-mer peptide subcutaneously with imiquimod. The chain employs TRBV5-1 and TRBJ2-6; possibly TRBD2 for D (5 bases). Sequences were derived from PBMCs, sampled from a glioma patient whose treatment included an IDH1 peptide vaccine. The sequence derives from a man aged 45-60 years with glioma. The CDR3 is CASSLASGGPGANVLTF. In DNA, the CDR3 is TGCGCCAGCAGCTTGGCATCCGGAGGACCTGGGGCCAACGTCCTGACTTTC.